This TCR beta chain is drawn from a study of response to subunit inactivated influenza vaccine. Findings and limits, study-wide: The authors offered the suggestion that each seasonal influenza vaccination recruits few new T cells.

Via MiXCR, TCRdb re-called the RT-PCR reads, giving one row per CDR3 protein. This table holds roughly 570,000 distinct CDR3 sequences, 14% found once. V lost 3 bases and J 13 bases, leaving 17 bases between the germline ends. The CDR3 sequence is 13 residues long. From germline, CDR1 is ENHRY and CDR2 SYGVKD. Regarding this clonotype: Its specificity is unknown.

The rearrangement joins TRBV10-3 to TRBJ2-3, with D maybe TRBD1 (8 bases). The sample consisted of PBMCs from blood, taken 11 to 12 days after vaccination. This sequence originates from a man aged 50 to 60 who received an inactivated influenza vaccine. CDR3 nucleotide sequence: TGTGCCATCAGTGAAGAGAGACAGGGGACTAAGTATTTT. It is translated as CAISEERQGTKYF.